A single sample gave rise to the 14 T cell receptor beta chains below, sequenced in a study of technical replicates of blood from several donors. Using immunoSEQ multiplex PCR, the repertoire was profiled, and TCRdb retains in-frame clones only, with some absent. Among more than 70,000 clones listed, about 96% were seen once. Sequences were obtained from T cells isolated from PBMCs. The receptors were gathered from a human donor in good health.

The gene calls are TRBV6-1 and TRBJ1-2; D is perhaps TRBD1 (6 bases). Per the germline V gene, CDR1 is MNHNS and CDR2 is SASEGT. The CDR3 has 16 amino acids. Between the trimmed V and J ends, which lost 4 bases and 1 base, there was a span of 16 bases. CDR3 coding DNA: TGTGCCAGCAGTGTATCCATAGTGACAGGTAACTATGGCTACACCTTC. Its protein product is CASSVSIVTGNYGYTF.

This chain links TRBV25-1 with TRBJ2-6; TRBD1 matches 7 bases. CDR1 is MGHDK, CDR2 SYGVNS, per germline. V dropped 4 bases and J dropped 4; count of bases not matched to a gene: 7. The CDR3 runs 16 residues. This chain's CDR3 is CASSGQGDEGANVLTF. The CDR3 DNA sequence: TGTGCCAGCAGTGGGCAGGGGGACGAGGGGGCCAACGTCCTGACTTTC.

This chain uses TRBV7-9 with TRBJ1-1, with D maybe TRBD1 (6 bases). Per the germline V gene, CDR1 is SEHNR and CDR2 is FQNEAQ (reference sequence). Trimming cost V 8 bases and J 4 bases, with 14 bases left between them. The CDR3 length is 13 residues. In nucleotides, the CDR3 is TGTGCCAGCTTCTGGGCAGGGGCCACTGAAGCTTTCTTT. As protein: CASFWAGATEAFF.

This chain uses TRBV6-5 with TRBJ2-7; 7 nucleotides match TRBD2. With 6 bases clipped from V and 3 bases from J, the junction kept 8 bases outside the gene matches. This CDR3 contains 14 residues. Germline values: CDR1 MNHEY, CDR2 SVGAGI. The CDR3 is CASSSSGRLYEQYF. The DNA of the CDR3 is TGTGCCAGCAGCAGTAGCGGGCGACTCTACGAGCAGTACTTC.

The genes are TRBV28 and TRBJ1-1; D unclear. V gave up 1 base and J gave up 9 bases, with 9 bases separating them. The CDR3 runs 12 residues. The germline CDR1 and CDR2 sequences are MDHEN and SYDVKM. CDR3 DNA: TGTGCCAGCAGTTTATCGCAGGCTCAAGCTTTCTTT. It yields the protein CASSLSQAQAFF.

This chain uses TRBV7-8 with TRBJ1-5; tentative D call: TRBD1 (6 bases). The CDR3 extends over 14 amino acids. V gave up 9 bases and J gave up 1 base, with 13 bases separating them. CDR1 SGHVS and CDR2 FQNEAQ come from the germline V gene. CDR3 nucleotide sequence: TGTGCCAGTAACAGGGTTTTGAGCAATCAGCCCCAGCATTTT. Translated, it gives CASNRVLSNQPQHF.

The rearrangement uses TRBV28 and TRBJ2-5; D might be TRBD2 (6 bases). The CDR3 is made up of 16 amino acids. Trimming cost V 1 base and J 1 base, with 13 bases left between them. CDR1 is MDHEN and CDR2 is SYDVKM in the germline V gene. CDR3 sequence reads: CASSLYWRGVQETQYF. The DNA of the CDR3 is TGTGCCAGCAGTTTATATTGGAGGGGTGTCCAAGAGACCCAGTACTTC. Using reference TRBV28 and TRBJ2-5 for the parts outside the CDR3, the full variable domain is DVKVTQSSRYLVKRTGEKVFLECVQDMDHENMFWYRQDPGLGLRLIYFSYDVKMKEKGDIPEGYSVSREKKERFSLILESASTNQTSMYLCASSLYWRGVQETQYFGPGTRLLVL.

The J gene is TRBJ2-5, the V gene TRBV7-9; TRBD1 matches 7 bases. J gave up 7 bases and V 0 bases, and 17 bases lay outside the gene matches. This CDR3 is 18 amino acids long. Germline assignment: CDR1 SEHNR and CDR2 FQNEAQ (reference sequence). CDR3 sequence reads: CASSLALGRTGASGTQYF. As DNA, the CDR3 is TGTGCCAGCAGCTTAGCCCTAGGAAGAACAGGGGCCTCGGGGACCCAGTACTTC.

The J gene is TRBJ2-7, the V gene TRBV5-5; D may be TRBD2 (5 bases). Germline V gene lookup returns CDR1 SGHKS and CDR2 YYEKEE (reference sequence). Trimming pared 2 bases from V and 2 bases from J, leaving 8 bases between. The CDR3 totals 13 residues. The CDR3 region is CASSFWETYEQYF. The CDR3 DNA sequence: TGTGCCAGCAGCTTCTGGGAGACCTACGAGCAGTACTTC.

This rearrangement joins TRBV5-4 to TRBJ1-1; D not resolved. The CDR3 runs to 14 residues. The V and J ends lost 1 base and 5 bases respectively, with 12 bases between them. Germline V gene lookup returns CDR1 SGHNT and CDR2 YYREEE (reference sequence). The CDR3 nucleotides are TGTGCCAGCAGCTTGTGGGCCCTAAGGACTGAAGCTTTCTTT. It encodes CASSLWALRTEAFF.

This chain uses TRBV30 with TRBJ1-5, with D possibly matching TRBD1 (5 bases). Per germline, CDR1 GTSNPN and CDR2 SVGIG (reference sequence). The CDR3 runs to 17 residues. Trimming shortened V by 2 bases and J by 6 bases, and 23 bases separated the two germline ends. The CDR3 is CAWSIESGTWSPQPQHF. The CDR3 nucleotides are TGTGCCTGGAGTATAGAGAGCGGGACCTGGAGCCCTCAGCCCCAGCATTTT.

V gene TRBV6-1 combines with J gene TRBJ1-5; D remains unclear. This CDR3 comprises 13 residues. Germline assignment: CDR1 MNHNS and CDR2 SASEGT. V was pared by 3 bases and J by 1 base, with 4 bases between. The CDR3 region is CASSDRSNQPQHF. CDR3 DNA: TGTGCCAGCAGTGACAGGAGCAATCAGCCCCAGCATTTT.

V and J are TRBV5-4 and TRBJ2-5; 8 bases map to TRBD2. The CDR3 runs 16 residues. V lost 3 bases and J lost 4; bases outside the gene matches: 11. Germline V gene sequence: CDR1 SGHNT, CDR2 YYREEE (reference sequence). The CDR3 DNA follows: TGTGCCAGCAGCTATACGGGACTAGTGGCCCCAGAGACCCAGTACTTC. Protein: CASSYTGLVAPETQYF.

J is TRBJ1-4 and V is TRBV9, with TRBD1 identical over 7 bases. Germline CDR1 SGDLS, CDR2 YYNGEE. The CDR3 has 15 residues. J gave up 5 bases and V 4 bases, and 8 bases lay outside the gene matches. CDR3 in amino acids: CASSLGGRPNEKLFF. The DNA of the CDR3 is TGTGCCAGCAGCCTAGGGGGCAGGCCCAATGAAAAACTGTTTTTT.